This is a list of T cell receptor beta chains from one sample in a study of CD8+ T cells in alopecia areata. The table came from immunoSEQ multiplex PCR; TCRdb's copy has only in-frame clones and leaves some out. The sample gives 60,000 to 85,000 clones, 60% to 70% of which show up once; 20% to 30% is in the top ten. The sequences come from CD8+ T cells sorted from blood, collected at week 24, from a patient treated with tofacitinib. These receptor sequences come from a human donor with alopecia areata. Both conserved end residues are part of each CDR3. Each record gives: D gene, V gene, CDR3 length, CDR3 protein. D genes are given only for firm matches.

D: TRBD1; V: TRBV30; length: 14; CDR3: CAWDRDRVYNEQFF
D: -; V: TRBV2; length: 15; CDR3: CASIRPEVMTDTQYF
D: -; V: TRBV4-3; length: 16; CDR3: CASSQDLSSGANVLTF
D: -; V: TRBV6-6; length: 12; CDR3: CAISDSYYGYTF
D: -; V: TRBV27; length: 13; CDR3: CASSIIMNTEAFF
D: -; V: TRBV27; length: 16; CDR3: CASSLSAGDWGDEQFF
D: TRBD1; V: TRBV13; length: 18; CDR3: CASSVGTVQKNSYNEQFF
D: -; V: TRBV5-1; length: 14; CDR3: CASSLVFGSYEQYF
D: -; V: TRBV6-5; length: 15; CDR3: CASSYSISGSQPQHF
D: -; V: TRBV9; length: 13; CDR3: CASWNSGANVLTF
D: TRBD2; V: TRBV29-1; length: 16; CDR3: CSVLPTTSGKSYEQYF
D: -; V: TRBV29-1; length: 11; CDR3: CSARVLYGYTF
D: TRBD2; V: TRBV19; length: 13; CDR3: CASRAAGGDEQYF
D: TRBD2; V: TRBV2; length: 15; CDR3: CASRLVGGVAETQYF